This T cell receptor beta chain was obtained from a study of control samples from healthy donors and cancer patients. V was trimmed by 4 bases and J by 7 bases, leaving 20 bases between them. Germline V gene lookup returns CDR1 LNHDA and CDR2 SQIVND (reference sequence). The CDR3 has 15 residues. Profiled with immunoSEQ multiplex PCR; TCRdb holds only in-frame clones, not every one. The sample has about 97,000 clones; about 89% are singletons. The receptor comes from a young man in good health. The sequenced sample was blood. The chain has TRBV19 and TRBJ2-7; D possibly uses TRBD1 or TRBD2 (5 bases each). The CDR3 reads CASSTPGTARGEQYF. CDR3 nucleotide sequence: TGTGCCAGTAGTACCCCCGGGACGGCGAGAGGAGAGCAGTACTTC.